The present entry profiles one TCR beta chain with its context. Its antigen remains unidentified. It has no much larger one-base neighbor in the sample; base qualities were not kept. At diagnosis, peripheral blood, uninvolved tumor-adjacent lung and tumor were collected and stored as a combination of fresh-frozen and FFPE material. Blood samples were analyzed as peripheral blood mononuclear cells for TCR repertoire profiling. This sample is part of a study of T cells in localized non-small cell lung cancer (TCRdb year 2020). Describing the broader study: The study analyzed T cell repertoires of hundreds of early-stage NSCLC patients, comparing tumors and uninvolved tumor-adjacent lungs. NSCLC patients had a mean age of roughly 64 years, and more than 120 were male and 107 female. The cohort consisted of around 250 treatment-naive NSCLC patients whose localized lung tumors had been resected. Beyond this particular receptor, the publication reports: Since the design was exploratory, TCR variables were selected using unadjusted p-values with no false-discovery rate correction. Higher T cell density in blood was associated with longer overall survival, whereas higher clonality in adjacent lung was associated with shorter survival. Because multi-region sequencing of the tumors was not done, intratumor heterogeneity could not be ruled out. A median of approximately 53 of the top 100 tumor clones turned up in the paired uninvolved adjacent lung, and roughly 30 of those clones also ranked among the top 100 of that same adjacent lung. The highest T cell clonality was observed in uninvolved tumor-adjacent lung, where clonality exceeded that of tumor, suggesting that antigenic responses were more focused in uninvolved tumor-adjacent lung.

The immunoSEQ Assay was used to sequence TCR beta CDR3 regions from DNA. The authors' pipeline ran thus. To compute T cell density, TCR beta template counts were normalized to usable DNA, which was estimated by amplifying housekeeping genes. Using the preseqR package, richness was estimated by extrapolating to 120,000 templates for tissue samples and 400,000 templates for PBMC samples. Clonality was defined by subtracting Pielou's evenness from one. Tissue-enriched TCRs were identified through differential abundance testing performed on productive amino-acid clonotypes, with a minimum total count of 5 and an alpha of 0.1. The Jaccard Index and the Morisita Overlap Index were used to measure repertoire overlap between compartments. GLIPH grouped TCR beta CDR3s together with public tetramer-defined viral CDR3s, and a viral motif had to include at least three viral sequences and show V-gene enrichment. In TCRdb, the immuneACCESS table is reduced to in-frame sequences with V and J assigned. These tables do not hold every clone; where another copy was compared, an unresolved V gene accounts for under half, and the others remain unexplained. The V and J calls and clone size were taken over from that table, and D and trimming were inferred from the DNA. This sample comprises approximately 67,000 clones, 84% of them detected only once. The top ten clonotypes cover roughly 14% of the sample.

Sequences MNHEY (CDR1) and SVGAGI (CDR2) are obtained from the germline V gene. Spanning cysteine to phenylalanine, the CDR3 consists of 16 amino acids. CDR3 DNA only is kept here, 48 bases in frame from base 1. V loses 0 bases, J loses 6 bases, and the germline ends lie 14 bases apart. This TCR came from a female donor aged 60 or older with stage I lung adenocarcinoma. The V and J genes are TRBV6-5 and TRBJ2-2, with no reliable assignment of the D segment. This specimen consisted of peripheral blood, obtained before any cancer treatment. The base sequence is TGTGCCAGCAGTTACTCTTCCACACGAACGGCCGGGGAGCTGTTTTTT. The encoded protein is CASSYSSTRTAGELFF.